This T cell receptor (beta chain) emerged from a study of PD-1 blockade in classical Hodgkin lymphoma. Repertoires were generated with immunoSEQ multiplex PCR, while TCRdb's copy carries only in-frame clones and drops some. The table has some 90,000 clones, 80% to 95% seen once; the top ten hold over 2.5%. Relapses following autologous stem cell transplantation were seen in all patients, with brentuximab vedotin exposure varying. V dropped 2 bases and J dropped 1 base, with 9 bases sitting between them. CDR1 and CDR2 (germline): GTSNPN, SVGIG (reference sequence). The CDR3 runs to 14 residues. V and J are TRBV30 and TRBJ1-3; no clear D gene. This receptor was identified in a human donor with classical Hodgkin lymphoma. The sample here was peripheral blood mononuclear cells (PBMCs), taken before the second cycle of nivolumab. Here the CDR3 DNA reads TGTGCCTGGAGTAAGGGTGATTCTGGAAACACCATATATTTT. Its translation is CAWSKGDSGNTIYF.